Listed below are T cell receptor beta chains from one sample, sequenced in a study of early T cells in non-severe SARS-CoV-2 infection. TCRdb independently ran MiXCR on the 5' RACE reads; one entry per CDR3 protein. In the table there are under 65,000 distinct CDR3 sequences, 9.5% to 15% of which are singletons. The sequencing input was whole blood. These receptors came from an adult who was a healthcare worker with PCR-confirmed SARS-CoV-2 infection or an uninfected control (not recorded which). The CDR3 runs from the conserved cysteine through the conserved F or W. D genes are given only for firm matches. The size of a clone is reported for some rows only, either as once, few or many, or as a class for expanded clones.

V gene	clone size	D gene	J gene	CDR3 protein	CDR3 DNA
TRBV14	-	-	TRBJ2-2	CASSQGAANTGELFF	TGTGCCAGCAGCCAAGGGGCAGCGAACACCGGGGAGCTGTTTTTT
TRBV9	-	TRBD1	TRBJ2-7	CASSVGTGGIGEQYF	TGTGCCAGCAGCGTAGGGACAGGGGGCATCGGCGAGCAGTACTTC
TRBV21-1	-	-	TRBJ2-5	CASSKGVGGTPQETQYF	TGTGCCAGCAGCAAAGGAGTCGGGGGGACCCCCCAAGAGACCCAGTACTTC
TRBV7-2	few	-	TRBJ2-3	CASSPRSVTDTQYF	TGTGCCAGCAGCCCTCGGAGCGTCACAGATACGCAGTATTTT
TRBV7-9	many	TRBD1	TRBJ2-3	CASSLGTDASTDTQYF	TGTGCCAGCAGCTTGGGGACAGATGCTAGCACAGATACGCAGTATTTT
TRBV24-1	many	-	TRBJ2-1	CATSGSLGVWEQFF	TGTGCCACCAGTGGGTCACTTGGGGTTTGGGAGCAGTTCTTC
TRBV28	many	-	TRBJ2-1	CASSLRGGGRDEQFF	TGTGCCAGCAGTTTGAGGGGGGGCGGTCGGGATGAGCAGTTCTTC
TRBV18	many	TRBD1	TRBJ1-5	CASSPKQGAEVAPQHF	TGTGCCAGCTCACCTAAACAGGGGGCGGAGGTAGCGCCCCAGCATTTT
TRBV5-1	-	TRBD1	TRBJ1-6	CASSSGQENSPLHF	TGCGCCAGCAGTTCGGGACAGGAAAATTCACCCCTCCACTTT
TRBV20-1	-	-	TRBJ2-5	CSARENGGKTQYF	TGCAGTGCTAGAGAAAACGGTGGAAAGACCCAGTACTTC
TRBV11-2	many	TRBD2	TRBJ2-1	CASSLVLAGVNEQFF	TGTGCCAGCAGCTTAGTCCTAGCGGGAGTCAATGAGCAGTTCTTC
TRBV29-1	few	-	TRBJ2-2	CSVDGENTGELFF	TGCAGCGTTGATGGGGAGAACACCGGGGAGCTGTTTTTT
TRBV7-9	many	-	TRBJ2-2	CAVDLNTGELFF	TGTGCCGTTGACTTGAACACCGGGGAGCTGTTTTTT
TRBV29-1	-	TRBD1	TRBJ2-1	CSAEGTETSYNERFF	TGCAGCGCTGAGGGGACAGAAACCTCCTACAATGAGCGGTTCTTC
TRBV11-2	-	-	TRBJ2-1	CASSLISALWIGSYNEQFF	TGTGCCAGCAGCTTAATCAGCGCACTCTGGATTGGGTCCTACAATGAGCAGTTCTTC
TRBV3-1	few	TRBD1	TRBJ1-1	CASSPGGTGEAFF	TGTGCCAGCAGCCCCGGTGGGACAGGTGAAGCTTTCTTT
TRBV27	many	TRBD2	TRBJ2-5	CASSRLAGIQETQYF	TGTGCCAGCAGTAGATTAGCGGGGATCCAAGAGACCCAGTACTTC
TRBV5-1	-	-	TRBJ1-4	CASSSSGAGEKLFF	TGCGCCAGCAGCTCCTCCGGGGCAGGTGAAAAACTGTTTTTT
TRBV6-2/TRBV6-3	many	-	TRBJ1-2	CASSYGGNYGYTF	TGTGCCAGCAGTTACGGGGGGAACTATGGCTACACCTTC
TRBV7-9	-	-	TRBJ2-7	CASSLGTGSLTSYEQYF	TGTGCCAGCAGCTTAGGTACAGGGTCCTTAACTTCCTACGAGCAGTACTTC
TRBV3-1	few	-	TRBJ2-7	CASSQWGREQYF	TGTGCCAGCAGCCAATGGGGGCGCGAGCAGTACTTC
TRBV10-2	many	TRBD1	TRBJ2-7	CASSRDRVSEQYF	TGCGCCAGCAGCCGGGACAGGGTTTCCGAGCAGTACTTC
TRBV30	many	TRBD2	TRBJ2-2	CAWPRTSGTNTGELFF	TGTGCCTGGCCGAGGACTAGCGGGACGAACACCGGGGAGCTGTTTTTT
TRBV20-1	many	-	TRBJ1-1	CSAANQQGDTEAFF	TGCAGTGCTGCGAATCAACAAGGGGACACTGAAGCTTTCTTT
TRBV12-3/TRBV12-4	few	-	TRBJ2-7	CASSLALGGPGSYEQYF	TGTGCCAGCAGTTTAGCGCTCGGGGGGCCGGGCTCCTACGAGCAGTACTTC
TRBV7-9	few	-	TRBJ2-2	CASSIPSGELFF	TGTGCCAGCAGCATCCCGTCCGGGGAGCTGTTTTTT
TRBV27	-	-	TRBJ2-2	CASSFKGVVGELFF	TGTGCCAGCAGTTTCAAGGGAGTCGTCGGGGAGCTGTTTTTT
TRBV6-5	many	-	TRBJ1-5	CASRPGAMNQPQHF	TGTGCCAGCAGACCGGGAGCAATGAATCAGCCCCAGCATTTT
TRBV5-5	-	TRBD2	TRBJ2-3	CASSLLAGGDTQYF	TGTGCCAGCAGCTTACTAGCGGGAGGGGATACGCAGTATTTT
TRBV5-1	few	TRBD2	TRBJ2-1	CASSLDLAETEQFF	TGCGCCAGCAGCTTGGACCTAGCGGAAACTGAGCAGTTCTTC
TRBV28	few	-	TRBJ1-2	CASRQQGGDGYTF	TGTGCCAGCAGGCAACAGGGTGGTGATGGCTACACCTTC
TRBV7-9	few	-	TRBJ2-7	CASSPRSTYEQYF	TGTGCCAGCAGCCCCCGGTCGACCTACGAGCAGTACTTC
TRBV28	many	TRBD1	TRBJ2-7	CASSPPVGQGRYEQYF	TGTGCCAGCAGTCCCCCCGTTGGACAGGGAAGGTACGAGCAGTACTTC
TRBV29-1	many	-	TRBJ1-2	CSVAGSTNYGYTF	TGCAGCGTCGCGGGGAGTACTAACTATGGCTACACCTTC
TRBV4-1	many	-	TRBJ1-1	CASSHSFRGGNTEAFF	TGCGCCAGCAGCCATTCCTTTCGGGGGGGGAACACTGAAGCTTTCTTT
TRBV5-1	many	-	TRBJ2-3	CASSSPETSGPDTQYF	TGCGCCAGCAGCTCCCCCGAGACCAGCGGCCCAGATACGCAGTATTTT
TRBV5-1	few	-	TRBJ1-6	CASSLGVNSPLHF	TGCGCCAGCAGCCTAGGGGTTAATTCACCCCTCCACTTT
TRBV6-5	many	-	TRBJ1-1	CASSFDSRGTEAFF	TGTGCCAGCAGTTTCGACTCGAGGGGCACTGAAGCTTTCTTT
TRBV5-5	-	-	TRBJ1-2	CASSLTGHLLYGYTF	TGTGCCAGCAGCTTGACAGGGCATCTCCTCTATGGCTACACCTTC
TRBV11-2	many	-	TRBJ2-1	CASSSVRNYNEQFF	TGTGCCAGCAGCTCGGTAAGGAACTACAATGAGCAGTTCTTC
TRBV9	few	TRBD2	TRBJ2-7	CASSVAGRASYEQYF	TGTGCCAGCAGCGTAGCCGGGAGGGCATCCTACGAGCAGTACTTC
TRBV28	few	-	TRBJ2-4	CASSSQGYWNIQYF	TGTGCCAGCAGTTCCCAGGGTTATTGGAACATTCAGTACTTC
TRBV7-9	few	-	TRBJ2-4	CASSSVGGGPKNIQYF	TGTGCCAGCAGCTCCGTGGGTGGGGGGCCCAAAAACATTCAGTACTTC
TRBV29-1	few	-	TRBJ2-1	CSVVLGSSYNEQFF	TGCAGCGTTGTCTTAGGTAGCTCCTACAATGAGCAGTTCTTC